This paragraph reports one T cell receptor (beta chain). These data come from a study of shared clonotypes between healthy human individuals. Some clones are missing from TCRdb's copy, which holds only in-frame ones; the method was immunoSEQ multiplex PCR. The repertoire holds 2 million to 3 million clones, roughly 93% seen once, with 0.36% in the top ten. The CDR3 runs 13 residues. The germline CDR1 and CDR2 sequences are SNHLY and FYNNEI. After removal of 6 bases from V and 4 bases from J, the junction contained 3 bases not matched to a gene. Sequencing was carried out using naive CD4+ T cells from PBMCs. The sample's subset: CD45RA+ positively selected. This receptor was obtained from a man between 18 and 35 years old in good health. Some clones in this sample may be carry-over from other donors' samples. The chain uses TRBV2 and TRBJ2-1; TRBD2 matches at 7 bases. The CDR3, as DNA: TGTGCCAGCAGGCCTAGCGGATACAATGAGCAGTTCTTC. Residues: CASRPSGYNEQFF.